What follows are 9 T cell receptor beta chains derived from one specimen sequenced in a study of T cell responses to AZD1222 COVID-19 vaccine (TCRdb year 2021). This specimen's time point label, per the study, means: baseline before first vaccination. The library was made by the immunoSEQ multiplex PCR assay. Imported from immuneACCESS, the table was reduced by TCRdb to in-frame sequences with V and J called. These copies leave out some clones; in studies compared against another copy, an unresolved V gene accounts for under half, and the cause of the remainder is not known. This sample lists some 150,000 clones; around nine tenths were detected once. The ten biggest clones cover around 5% of the sample. The sample here was peripheral blood, taken on day 0 of AZD1222 vaccination. These receptors were collected from an adult in good health.

This chain connects TRBV28 to TRBJ2-1; D gene ambiguous. Looked up from germline, CDR1 is MDHEN and CDR2 is SYDVKM. The CDR3 has 15 residues. The germline V and J ends were trimmed by 4 bases and 7 bases, with 17 bases remaining between them. CDR3 region: CASSSRRMNLNEQFF. The CDR3 nucleotides read TGTGCCAGCAGTTCCAGAAGAATGAACCTGAATGAGCAGTTCTTC.

This chain links TRBV5-1 with TRBJ2-3, with a possible D match to TRBD2 (9 bases). Trimming shortened V by 4 bases and J by 5 bases, and 29 bases separated the two germline ends. The CDR3 is made up of 19 amino acids. Germline lookup yields CDR1 SGHRS and CDR2 YFSETQ. In DNA form, the CDR3 reads TGCGCCAGCAGCGACAGGGGATGGGGTAGCGGGAGCTCGGGAGATACGCAGTATTTT. Translation: CASSDRGWGSGSSGDTQYF.

The chain combines TRBV18 with TRBJ1-3; weak D call: TRBD1 (5 bases). The V gene's germline CDR1 is KGHSH and CDR2 LQKENI. Trimming took 4 bases from V and 1 from J, leaving 11 bases between them. This CDR3 has 15 residues. CDR3 bases: TGTGCCAGCTCACTCCCGGGGGAATCTGGAAACACCATATATTTT. It yields the protein CASSLPGESGNTIYF.

The V gene is TRBV4-1, the J gene TRBJ1-2, with unresolved D. Looked up from germline, CDR1 is MGHRA and CDR2 is YSYEKL. V lost 2 bases and J lost 8, with 9 bases in between. The CDR3 consists of 12 residues. Written as DNA, the CDR3 is TGCGCCAGCAGCCAACCCCTTGGGGGCTACACCTTC. The encoded protein is CASSQPLGGYTF.

This clone was detected once. The CDR3 is CATSDLGGNEQYF. CDR3 sequence (DNA): TGTGCCACCAGTGATTTGGGGGGCAACGAGCAGTACTTC. V usage is TRBV24-1 and J usage is TRBJ2-7, with D maybe TRBD1 (6 bases). There are 13 residues in the CDR3. Germline V lookup: CDR1 KGHDR, CDR2 SFDVKD. Between the trimmed V and J ends, which lost 0 bases and 5 bases, there was a span of 7 bases.

V and J are TRBV29-1 and TRBJ2-1; D is perhaps TRBD1 (6 bases). V was shortened by 6 bases and J by 6 bases, with 15 bases between the two germline ends. CDR1 and CDR2 (germline): SQVTM, ANQGSEA. The CDR3 runs 13 residues. In DNA, the CDR3 is TGCAGCGTGGGGGCTTGGAGCAGCAATGAGCAGTTCTTC. Amino acids: CSVGAWSSNEQFF.

The V and J genes are TRBV18 and TRBJ2-3; TRBD1 matches 7 bases. CDR1 is KGHSH, CDR2 LQKENI, per germline. J was trimmed by 2 bases and V by 3 bases; bases with no gene match: 11. The CDR3 length is 17 residues. The CDR3 nucleotides are TGTGCCAGCTCACCTCTTCCGGGACAGATTGACACAGATACGCAGTATTTT. Protein product: CASSPLPGQIDTDTQYF. Full variable domain (rest looked up from reference TRBV18 and TRBJ2-3): NAGVMQNPRHLVRRRGQEARLRCSPMKGHSHVYWYRQLPEEGLKFMVYLQKENIIDESGMPKERFSAEFPKEGPSILRIQQVVRGDSAAYFCASSPLPGQIDTDTQYFGPGTRLTVL.

The J gene is TRBJ2-3, the V gene TRBV9; the D call may be TRBD1 or TRBD2 (6 bases each). V shed 3 bases and J shed 10 bases, with 18 bases lying between them. CDR1 is SGDLS and CDR2 is YYNGEE in the germline V gene. CDR3 length: 14 amino acids. The CDR3 loop is CASSANSRGGPQYF. In DNA form, the CDR3 reads TGTGCCAGCAGCGCAAACTCGAGAGGGGGGCCGCAGTATTTT. The complete variable domain, with remaining parts taken from reference TRBV9 and TRBJ2-3, reads DSGVTQTPKHLITATGQRVTLRCSPRSGDLSVYWYQQSLDQGLQFLIQYYNGEERAKGNILERFSAQQFPDLHSELNLSSLELGDSALYFCASSANSRGGPQYFGPGTRLTVL.

V and J are TRBV11-2 and TRBJ2-2, with D possibly TRBD2 on 7 matching bases. The germline V gene has CDR1 SGHAT and CDR2 FQNNGV. The CDR3 extends over 16 amino acids. Trimming took off 5 bases at V and 4 bases at J, with 17 bases between the two ends. Here the CDR3 reads CASSLRRGARTGELFF. CDR3 sequence (DNA): TGTGCCAGCAGCCTAAGACGGGGGGCCCGCACCGGGGAGCTGTTTTTT.